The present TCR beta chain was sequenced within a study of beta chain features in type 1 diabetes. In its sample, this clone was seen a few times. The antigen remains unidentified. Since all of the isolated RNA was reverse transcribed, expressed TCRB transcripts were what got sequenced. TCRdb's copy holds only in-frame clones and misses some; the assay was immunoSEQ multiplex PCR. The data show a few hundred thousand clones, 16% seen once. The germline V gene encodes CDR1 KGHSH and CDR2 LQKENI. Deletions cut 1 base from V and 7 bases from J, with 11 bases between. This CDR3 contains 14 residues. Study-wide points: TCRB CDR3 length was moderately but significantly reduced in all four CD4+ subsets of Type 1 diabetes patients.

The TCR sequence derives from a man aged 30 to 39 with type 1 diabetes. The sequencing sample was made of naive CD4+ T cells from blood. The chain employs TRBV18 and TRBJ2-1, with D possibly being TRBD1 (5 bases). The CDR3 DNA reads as TGTGCCAGCTCACCACAGGGGATTAGGAATGAGCAGTTCTTC. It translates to CASSPQGIRNEQFF.